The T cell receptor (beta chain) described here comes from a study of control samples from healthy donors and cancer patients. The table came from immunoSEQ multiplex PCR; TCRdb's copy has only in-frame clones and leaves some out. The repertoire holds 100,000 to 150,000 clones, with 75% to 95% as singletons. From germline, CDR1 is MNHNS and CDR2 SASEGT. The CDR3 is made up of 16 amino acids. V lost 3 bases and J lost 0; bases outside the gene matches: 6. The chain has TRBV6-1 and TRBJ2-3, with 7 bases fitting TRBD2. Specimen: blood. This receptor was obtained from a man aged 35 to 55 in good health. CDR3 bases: TGTGCCAGCAGTGAGGGGCTAGCGGCGAGCACAGATACGCAGTATTTT. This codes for CASSEGLAASTDTQYF.